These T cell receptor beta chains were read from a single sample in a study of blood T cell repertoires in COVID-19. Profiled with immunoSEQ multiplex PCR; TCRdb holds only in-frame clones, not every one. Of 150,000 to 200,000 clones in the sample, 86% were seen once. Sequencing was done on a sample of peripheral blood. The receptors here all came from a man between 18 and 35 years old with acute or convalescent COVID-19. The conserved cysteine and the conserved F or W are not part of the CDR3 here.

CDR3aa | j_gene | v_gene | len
ASSLLSGGAYNEQF | TRBJ2-1 | TRBV7-9 | 14
ASSVDGGFSGYT | TRBJ1-2 | TRBV9 | 12
ASSDRGIAYNEQF | TRBJ2-1 | TRBV10-1 | 13
ASRGDRGLSPLH | TRBJ1-6 | TRBV6-5 | 12
ASNGQVYNSPLH | TRBJ1-6 | TRBV28 | 12
ASSQAGNQPQH | TRBJ1-5 | TRBV14 | 11
ASRGSGGANTQY | TRBJ2-3 | TRBV4-1 | 12
ASSVGGVSGNTIY | TRBJ1-3 | TRBV9 | 13
ASSWGQGTDTQY | TRBJ2-3 | TRBV5-6 | 12
ASSQRHSSSYNSPLH | TRBJ1-6 | TRBV2 | 15
ASSIGQGAEETQY | TRBJ2-5 | TRBV19 | 13
ASSTNTGGPQY | TRBJ2-7 | TRBV9 | 11
ASSLTGDSNQPQH | TRBJ1-5 | TRBV6-5 | 13
ASSSPIDRSSGNTIY | TRBJ1-3 | TRBV7-9 | 15
ASSSTGIYGYT | TRBJ1-2 | TRBV5-5 | 11
ASTLTGRSQPQH | TRBJ1-5 | TRBV6-6 | 12
ASGRVRQPQH | TRBJ1-5 | TRBV10-2 | 10
ASSTDNRGPTNEKLF | TRBJ1-4 | TRBV19 | 15
ASSGPGQGTFNYGYT | TRBJ1-2 | TRBV28 | 15
ARSLGGLTPNPSQH | TRBJ1-5 | TRBV5-3 | 14
ASSLRGRLSGNTIY | TRBJ1-3 | TRBV7-2 | 14
ASSQRPEGTEAF | TRBJ1-1 | TRBV3-1/TRBV3-2 | 12
ASSHGQGSYGYT | TRBJ1-2 | TRBV4-1 | 12
ASSVGGLGYT | TRBJ1-2 | TRBV9 | 10
ASSDPGKTQY | TRBJ2-5 | TRBV25-1 | 10
ASSAGQGSGNEQF | TRBJ2-1 | TRBV11-3 | 13
ASSLRGGNQPQH | TRBJ1-5 | TRBV5-1 | 12
ASSLDSWRGRTDTQY | TRBJ2-3 | TRBV11-2 | 15
ASSLLASLYTEAF | TRBJ1-1 | TRBV28 | 13
ASSQDLARSPLH | TRBJ1-6 | TRBV14 | 12
ASSIFSTVSFAGYT | TRBJ1-2 | TRBV7-9 | 14
ASSRGQYNEQF | TRBJ2-1 | TRBV7-9 | 11
ASSVASGATDTQY | TRBJ2-3 | TRBV9 | 13
ASSPRETRGSGNTIY | TRBJ1-3 | TRBV18 | 15
ASSRTSGGADTQY | TRBJ2-3 | TRBV7-9 | 13
ASSYSPADRTPNYGYT | TRBJ1-2 | TRBV6-2/TRBV6-3 | 16
ASSRNPRTANTEAF | TRBJ1-1 | TRBV27 | 14
ASSQGVRGAGVQETQY | TRBJ2-5 | TRBV3-1/TRBV3-2 | 16
ASGEDRGLTGF | TRBJ1-1 | TRBV19 | 11
ASSHLRGGNEQF | TRBJ2-1 | TRBV14 | 12
ASSYRTGELF | TRBJ2-2 | TRBV6-6 | 10
ATSAGGYNQPQH | TRBJ1-5 | TRBV24-1 | 12
ASSEAGTGGNYGYT | TRBJ1-2 | TRBV6-1 | 14